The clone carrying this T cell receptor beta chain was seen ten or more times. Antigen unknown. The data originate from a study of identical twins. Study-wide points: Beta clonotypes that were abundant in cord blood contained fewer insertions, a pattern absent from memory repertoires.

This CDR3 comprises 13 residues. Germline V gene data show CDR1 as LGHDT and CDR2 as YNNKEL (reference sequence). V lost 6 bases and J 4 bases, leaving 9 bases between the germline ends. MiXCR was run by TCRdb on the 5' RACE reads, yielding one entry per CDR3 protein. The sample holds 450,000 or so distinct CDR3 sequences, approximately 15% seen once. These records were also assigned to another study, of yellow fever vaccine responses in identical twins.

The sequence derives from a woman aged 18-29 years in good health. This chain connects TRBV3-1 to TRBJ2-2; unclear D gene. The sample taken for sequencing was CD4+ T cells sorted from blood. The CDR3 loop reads CASRREGTGELFF. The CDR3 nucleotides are TGTGCCAGCAGGCGCGAAGGCACCGGGGAGCTGTTTTTT. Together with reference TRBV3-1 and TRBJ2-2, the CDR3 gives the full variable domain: DTAVSQTPKYLVTQMGNDKSIKCEQNLGHDTMYWYKQDSKKFLKIMFSYNNKELIINETVPNRFSPKSPDKAHLNLHINSLELGDSAVYFCASRREGTGELFFGEGSRLTVL.